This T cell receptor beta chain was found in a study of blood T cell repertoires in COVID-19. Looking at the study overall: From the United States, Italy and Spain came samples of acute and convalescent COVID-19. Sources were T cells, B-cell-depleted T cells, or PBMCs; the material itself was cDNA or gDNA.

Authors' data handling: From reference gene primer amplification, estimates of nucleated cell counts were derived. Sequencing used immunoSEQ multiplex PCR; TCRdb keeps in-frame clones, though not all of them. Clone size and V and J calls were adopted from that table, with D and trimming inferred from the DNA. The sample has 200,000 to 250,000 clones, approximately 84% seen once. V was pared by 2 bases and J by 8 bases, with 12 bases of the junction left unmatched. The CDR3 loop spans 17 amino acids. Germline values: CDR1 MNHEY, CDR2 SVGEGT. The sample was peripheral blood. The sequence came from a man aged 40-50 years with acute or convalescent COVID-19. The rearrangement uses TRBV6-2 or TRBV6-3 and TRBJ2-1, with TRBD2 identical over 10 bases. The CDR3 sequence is CASSYPPRLAGVDEQFF. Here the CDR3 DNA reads TGTGCCAGCAGTTACCCACCACGCCTAGCGGGGGTGGATGAGCAGTTCTTC.